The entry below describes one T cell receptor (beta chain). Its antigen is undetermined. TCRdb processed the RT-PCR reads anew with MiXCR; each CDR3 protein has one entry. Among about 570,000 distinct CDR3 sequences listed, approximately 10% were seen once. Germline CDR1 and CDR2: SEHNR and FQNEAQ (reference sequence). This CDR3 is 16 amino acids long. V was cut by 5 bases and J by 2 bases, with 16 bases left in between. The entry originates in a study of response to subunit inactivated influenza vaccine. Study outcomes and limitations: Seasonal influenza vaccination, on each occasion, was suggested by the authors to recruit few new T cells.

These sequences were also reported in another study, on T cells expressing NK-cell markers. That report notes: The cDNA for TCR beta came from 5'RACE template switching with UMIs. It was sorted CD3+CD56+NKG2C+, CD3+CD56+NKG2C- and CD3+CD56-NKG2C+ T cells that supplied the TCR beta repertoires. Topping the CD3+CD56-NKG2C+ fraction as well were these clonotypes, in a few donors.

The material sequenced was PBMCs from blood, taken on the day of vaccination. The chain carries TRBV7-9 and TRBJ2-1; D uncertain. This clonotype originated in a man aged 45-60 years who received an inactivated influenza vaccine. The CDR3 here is CASSLWAETPYNEQFF. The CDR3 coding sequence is TGTGCCAGCAGCCTCTGGGCGGAGACTCCCTACAATGAGCAGTTCTTC.